The 25 T cell receptor beta chains presented below share a single source sample, sequenced in a study of T cell repertoires in cytomegalovirus infection. One entry per CDR3 protein results from TCRdb running MiXCR on the reads. The sample records 310,000 or so distinct CDR3 sequences, 9.6% being singletons. Sequenced material: PBMCs. These receptor sequences come from a human donor in good health (CMV status not recorded). Some clones in this sample may be carry-over from other donors' samples.

Worth noting for this clonotype: A much bigger clone sits one base away, suggesting this may be a read error. CDR3 DNA: TGTGCCAGCCATAAGATGGGGACTAGCGGCACAGATACGCAGTATTTT. Translated: CASHKMGTSGTDTQYF. The rearrangement uses TRBV2 and TRBJ2-3, with 10 nucleotides matching TRBD2. Germline V lookup: CDR1 SNHLY, CDR2 FYNNEI. V was clipped by 8 bases and J by 1 base; unmatched bases: 9. The CDR3 contains 16 residues. The full variable domain, rest sourced from reference TRBV2 and TRBJ2-3, is EPEVTQTPSHQVTQMGQEVILRCVPISNHLYFYWYRQILGQKVEFLVSFYNNEISEKSEIFDDQFSVERPDGSNFTLKIRSTKLEDSAMYFCASHKMGTSGTDTQYFGPGTRLTVL.

This clonotype has ten or more counts. The chain couples TRBV28 to TRBJ2-7, with D perhaps matching TRBD1 (6 bases). V was shortened by 6 bases and J by 7 bases, with 19 bases between the two germline ends. The CDR3 loop spans 14 amino acids. Per the germline V gene, CDR1 is MDHEN and CDR2 is SYDVKM. CDR3 DNA sequence: TGTGCCAGCAGGGGGGCGAGGAGCTCGGGAGAGCAGTACGTC. This translates into CASRGARSSGEQYV.

The chain joins TRBV5-1 to TRBJ2-2, with D perhaps TRBD1 or TRBD2 (6 bases each). This CDR3 is 17 amino acids long. V was shortened by 7 bases and J by 0 bases, with 19 bases between the two germline ends. Germline lookup yields CDR1 SGHRS and CDR2 YFSETQ. CDR3 DNA: TGCGCCAGCCGCCCGAGGGGGGACCCGGCGAACACCGGGGAGCTGTTTTTT. As protein: CASRPRGDPANTGELFF.

This clonotype was seen repeatedly, ten times or more. The rearrangement links TRBV6-2 or TRBV6-3 to TRBJ2-3; no definite D call. CDR1 MNHEY and CDR2 SVGEGT come from the germline V gene. The length of the CDR3 is 15 residues. V lost 0 bases, J lost 0 bases, and 7 bases lay in between. For the CDR3, the DNA is TGTGCCAGCAGTTACTCTACAACCAGCACAGATACGCAGTATTTT. Amino acids: CASSYSTTSTDTQYF.

The V call is TRBV28, the J call TRBJ1-1; 7 bases are shared with TRBD1. The V segment lost 1 base and the J segment 6 bases; nucleotides outside the gene matches: 8. CDR1 is MDHEN and CDR2 is SYDVKM in the germline V gene. The CDR3 has 15 amino acids. The CDR3 protein is CASSLLAGGVSEAFF. CDR3 DNA: TGTGCCAGCAGTTTATTGGCAGGGGGAGTTTCTGAAGCTTTCTTT.

This clonotype was detected ten times or more. The CDR3, as DNA: TGCAGTGCTACGGGGGCCTACGAGCAGTACGTC. This gives the protein CSATGAYEQYV. The chain joins TRBV20-1 to TRBJ2-7; TRBD2 is a possible D gene (6 bases). Germline assignment: CDR1 DFQATT and CDR2 SNEGSKA (reference sequence). This CDR3 has 11 residues. The ends were cut back, 4 bases at V and 2 bases at J, with 6 bases in the middle.

In its sample, this clonotype was seen many times. The chain is built from TRBV28 and TRBJ2-7; D remains unclear. V was cut by 2 bases and J by 3 bases, with 11 bases left in between. There are 14 residues in the CDR3. Germline CDR1 is MDHEN and CDR2 is SYDVKM. CDR3 region: CASSLRGLDYEQYV. The CDR3 DNA reads as TGTGCCAGCAGTTTAAGAGGCCTTGACTACGAGCAGTACGTC.

The gene calls are TRBV20-1 and TRBJ1-6; TRBD1 matches 7 bases. This CDR3 region has 14 residues. With V trimmed by 6 bases and J by 10 bases, 12 bases remained unmatched. The germline V gene encodes CDR1 DFQATT and CDR2 SNEGSKA (reference sequence). DNA of the CDR3: TGCAGTGCCCAGGGAAAGGGGGCTTTGTCACCCCTCCACTTT. Amino acid sequence: CSAQGKGALSPLHF.

This clonotype was observed a few times. The gene calls are TRBV6-5 and TRBJ2-2; D may be TRBD2 (5 bases). The CDR3 has 16 residues. CDR1 is MNHEY, CDR2 SVGAGI, per germline. Trimming removed 0 bases at V and 3 bases at J, with 11 bases between. The CDR3 nucleotides are TGTGCCAGCAGTTACTCGCCTGACTACTACACCGGGGAGCTGTTTTTT. It yields the protein CASSYSPDYYTGELFF.

This clonotype has only a few counts. The genes are TRBV20-1 and TRBJ1-2, with TRBD1 matching 7 bases. The CDR3 consists of 15 residues. The germline CDR1 and CDR2 sequences are DFQATT and SNEGSKA (reference sequence). Germline trimming cut 3 bases from V and 1 base from J; bases unmatched to any gene: 8. CDR3 in DNA: TGCAGTGCTAGCTCGAGCAGGGGGTATAACTATGGCTACACCTTC. This gives the protein CSASSSRGYNYGYTF.

In this sample, this clonotype turned up many times. The chain is built from TRBV20-1 and TRBJ2-4; no clear D gene. V was pared by 5 bases and J by 1 base, with 15 bases between. This CDR3 contains 15 residues. The germline CDR1 and CDR2 sequences are DFQATT and SNEGSKA (reference sequence). The CDR3 DNA reads TGCAGTGCTGGACCGAACCCAAAGGCCAAAAACATTCAGTACTTC. It translates to CSAGPNPKAKNIQYF.

This clonotype was detected many times. The rearrangement uses TRBV20-1 and TRBJ2-5; 12 bases align to TRBD2. Germline assignment: CDR1 DFQATT and CDR2 SNEGSKA (reference sequence). The CDR3 is 13 residues long. V was clipped by 6 bases and J by 5 bases; unmatched bases: 4. CDR3 DNA: TGCAGTGCAGGACTAGCGGGGATGGAGACCCAGTACTTC. Its translation: CSAGLAGMETQYF.

The chain joins TRBV24-1 to TRBJ2-2; maybe TRBD1 (6 bases). V was cut by 5 bases and J by 3 bases, with 18 bases left in between. There are 17 residues in the CDR3. Germline CDR1 KGHDR, CDR2 SFDVKD. The CDR3 DNA is TGTGCCACCAGTGGAAGGACGGCAAAGGGGGACACCGGGGAGCTGTTTTTT. Translated: CATSGRTAKGDTGELFF.

In its sample, this clonotype was seen a few times. The chain uses TRBV2 and TRBJ2-6; D is ambiguous. The V end lost 7 bases, the J end lost 0 bases, and 13 bases lay between the germline ends. CDR1 is SNHLY and CDR2 is FYNNEI in the germline V gene. The CDR3 covers 16 residues. CDR3 sequence reads: CASIRALGSGANVLTF. CDR3 in DNA: TGTGCCAGCATCCGAGCTCTGGGCTCTGGGGCCAACGTCCTGACTTTC.

This clonotype was counted many times. This chain connects TRBV18 to TRBJ1-1; 10 nucleotides align to TRBD1. Losses at the gene ends were 4 bases for V and 5 bases for J; bases not matched to a gene: 7. The CDR3 totals 15 residues. Germline loops: CDR1 KGHSH, CDR2 LQKENI. The CDR3 loop reads CASSRTGTGETEAFF. The CDR3 nucleotides read TGTGCCAGCTCACGTACCGGGACAGGGGAGACTGAAGCTTTCTTT.

This clonotype was observed many times. This chain joins TRBV7-2 and TRBJ2-3; 13 bases agree with TRBD2. The junction had 7 bases not matched to a gene; V was cut back by 5 bases and J by 5 bases. CDR1 is SGHTA and CDR2 is FQGNSA in the germline V gene. The CDR3 is made up of 16 amino acids. The CDR3 coding sequence is TGTGCCAGCAGCCCGGGACTAGCGGGGAACGTAGATACGCAGTATTTT. Encoded protein: CASSPGLAGNVDTQYF.

As to this clonotype: One end of the junction does not line up with germline, which may come from a read error. The gene calls are TRBV5-5 and TRBJ1-5; no clear D gene. This CDR3 comprises 13 residues. CDR1 is SGHKS and CDR2 is YYEKEE in the germline V gene (reference sequence). The CDR3 region is CPSSLVGDQPQHF. CDR3 nucleotides: TGTCCCAGCAGCTTGGTAGGAGATCAGCCCCAGCATTTT.

This clonotype was seen ten or more times. The chain couples TRBV7-8 to TRBJ2-7, with a tentative D call TRBD1 (5 bases). The CDR3 contains 13 residues. The ends were cut back, 5 bases at V and 3 bases at J, with 11 bases in the middle. The germline V gene has CDR1 SGHVS and CDR2 FQNEAQ. The CDR3 bases are TGTGCCAGCAGCAGCCAGACAGTCTACGAGCAGTACGTC. Translated: CASSSQTVYEQYV.

This clonotype appeared a single time. With a much larger clone just one base away, this may be a read error. Since no conserved phenylalanine or tryptophan closes the CDR3, a read error is the likely cause. This chain joins TRBV20-1 and TRBJ1-6, with 7 bases aligning to TRBD1. Germline CDR1 DFQATT, CDR2 SNEGSKA (reference sequence). This CDR3 is built from 15 residues. The V gene end was trimmed by 2 bases and the J gene end by 0 bases; junction bases not matched to a gene: 1. CDR3 in DNA: TGCAGTGCTAGACAGGGGGGCTCCTATAATTCACCCCTCCACTCT. Translating it yields CSARQGGSYNSPLHS.

This clonotype came up a few times. This sequence joins TRBV2 and TRBJ2-1; unclear D gene. The ends were cut back, 7 bases at V and 4 bases at J, with 5 bases in the middle. CDR3 length: 11 amino acids. CDR1 is SNHLY, CDR2 FYNNEI, per germline. The CDR3 loop is CASNSYNEQFF. CDR3 sequence (DNA): TGTGCCAGCAATTCGTACAATGAGCAGTTCTTC.

This clonotype was seen ten or more times. This chain's CDR3 is CASSVAEPYEQYF. CDR3 nucleotide sequence: TGTGCCAGCAGCGTAGCTGAACCCTACGAGCAGTACTTC. The chain has TRBV9 and TRBJ2-7; unclear D gene. This CDR3 region has 13 residues. The V end lost 0 bases, the J end lost 2 bases, and 6 bases lay between the germline ends. The germline V gene encodes CDR1 SGDLS and CDR2 YYNGEE.

This clonotype was counted at least ten times. The chain joins TRBV7-2 to TRBJ1-2, with D possibly TRBD1 on 6 matching bases. This CDR3 has 14 amino acids. The germline V gene encodes CDR1 SGHTA and CDR2 FQGNSA. The V and J ends lost 3 bases and 4 bases respectively, with 12 bases between them. The CDR3 coding sequence is TGTGCCAGCAGCTTGAGTCAGGGGACCTATGGCTACACCTTC. This encodes CASSLSQGTYGYTF.

The CDR3 region is CSASLGGDTETQYF. In DNA, the CDR3 is TGCAGTGCTAGTCTGGGTGGGGACACCGAGACCCAGTACTTC. V usage is TRBV20-1 and J usage is TRBJ2-5; the D gene is possibly TRBD1 (6 bases). CDR1 is DFQATT, CDR2 SNEGSKA, per germline (reference sequence). There are 14 residues in the CDR3. Trimming pared 3 bases from V and 5 bases from J, leaving 16 bases between.

This clonotype was recorded many times. The chain links TRBV28 to TRBJ1-4; weak D call: TRBD1 (5 bases). This CDR3 comprises 15 residues. Trimming left V 2 bases short and J 7 bases short, with 14 bases between. Per the germline V gene, CDR1 is MDHEN and CDR2 is SYDVKM. CDR3 protein: CASSLRVAGSEKLFF. CDR3 in DNA: TGTGCCAGCAGTTTACGTGTTGCAGGGAGTGAAAAACTGTTTTTT.

V and J are TRBV20-1 and TRBJ1-4, with D tentatively TRBD1 (5 bases). Germline CDR1 DFQATT, CDR2 SNEGSKA (reference sequence). With 2 bases removed from V and 5 bases from J, the gap between germline ends came to 9 bases. This CDR3 is 13 amino acids long. The DNA for the CDR3 is TGCAGTGCTAGATGGGGCACAAATGAAAAACTGTTTTTT. Translated, it gives CSARWGTNEKLFF.